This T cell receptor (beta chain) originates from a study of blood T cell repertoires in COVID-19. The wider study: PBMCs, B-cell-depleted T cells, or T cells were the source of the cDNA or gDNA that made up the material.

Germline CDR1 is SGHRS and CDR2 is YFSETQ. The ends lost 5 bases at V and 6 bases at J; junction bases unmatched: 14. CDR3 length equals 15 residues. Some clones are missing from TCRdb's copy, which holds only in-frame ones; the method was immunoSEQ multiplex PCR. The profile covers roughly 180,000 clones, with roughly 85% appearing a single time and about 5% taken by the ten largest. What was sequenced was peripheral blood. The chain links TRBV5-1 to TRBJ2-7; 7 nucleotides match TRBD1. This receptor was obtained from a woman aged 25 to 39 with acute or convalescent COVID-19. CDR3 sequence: CASRPQGGTYGEQYF. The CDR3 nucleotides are TGCGCCAGCAGACCTCAAGGGGGCACCTACGGCGAGCAGTACTTC.